These 29 T cell receptor delta chains came from one sample sequenced in a study of γδ T cells in repeated Plasmodium falciparum infection. Flow sorting of PBMC yielded separate Vgamma9/Vdelta2+ and Vdelta2-negative gammadelta T cell populations for bulk repertoire analysis. TCRdb used CATT to re-call clones from the multiplex PCR reads. Seen here are 45,000 to 60,000 delta-chain clones, approximately 1.8% observed once, and the top ten hold around 24%. Sample: gamma-delta T cells from blood. These receptor sequences come from a pool of human donors (malaria-infected and uninfected, not separated).

This clone was recorded at least ten times. This DNA translates differently at residue 3 from the TCRdb protein, which is that of a much larger clone; a read error is likely, and the protein shown is the DNA's own translation. The chain couples TRDV3 to TRDJ1; D gene ambiguous. The CDR3 loop spans 13 amino acids. Germline lookup yields CDR1 TVYSNPD and CDR2 GDNSRS (reference sequence). V gave up 5 bases and J gave up 7 bases, with 20 bases separating them. The CDR3 sequence: CARNARICGKLIF. The CDR3 DNA is TGTGCCCGGAATGCAAGGATTTGCGGTAAACTCATCTTT.

Regarding this clone: The protein in TCRdb stems from a much larger clone and differs at residue 13 from this DNA's translation, likely a read error; here the protein is translated from the DNA. The V gene call reads TRDV1; no J gene was called; the D call in the table, TRDD3, was not verified against the DNA. The CDR3 loop spans 15 amino acids. Germline V gene sequence: CDR1 TSWWSYY, CDR2 QGS. The CDR3 coding sequence is TGTGCTCTTGGGGAGACTACGTACGACCCCGATAAACCCATCTTT. Protein: CALGETTYDPDKPIF.

A word on this clone: TCRdb assigns this DNA the protein of a much larger clone, which departs from its translation at residue 14; this likely reflects a read error, and the protein shown comes from translating the DNA. The chain links TRDV1 to TRDJ1, with TRDD3 matching 12 bases. Here the J gene came from matching the DNA to germline, since TCRdb omits it. Trimming removed 1 base from V and 2 bases from J; junction bases left unmatched: 35. The V gene's germline CDR1 is TSWWSYY and CDR2 QGS. This CDR3 is built from 27 residues. The CDR3 is CALGEPDGEVSGSVLGDTLTSTDKLIF. As DNA, the CDR3 is TGTGCTCTTGGGGAACCCGATGGGGAAGTCTCCGGGTCCGTACTGGGGGATACACTCACATCTACCGATAAACTCATCTTT.

This clone came up a few times. A far more abundant clone sits one base away, making this likely a read error. Other nucleotide sequences in the sample specify the same CDR3. The V gene call reads TRDV1; no J gene was called; the D segment call TRDD3 is taken from the table without a DNA check. The CDR3 sequence is 20 residues long. The V gene's germline CDR1 is TSWWSYY and CDR2 QGS. CDR3 sequence reads: CALGDPRGGMPMAYTDKLIF. The CDR3 nucleotides read TGTGCTCTTGGGGACCCTAGGGGGGGGATGCCCATGGCCTACACCGATAAACTCATCTTC.

A note on this clone: A read error likely explains this, since a far larger clone differs by one base. The same CDR3 arises from other DNA sequences in this sample as well. J is TRDJ1 and V is TRDV1; 12 bases map to TRDD3. The J gene, missing from TCRdb, was assigned here through DNA to germline matching. The length of the CDR3 is 21 residues. V trimming: 3 bases; J trimming: 7 bases; junction bases outside the gene matches: 24. The germline CDR1 and CDR2 sequences are TSWWSYY and QGS. The CDR3 region has the DNA TGTGCTCTTGGGGATCCTCTTCTATCCAGCTGGGGGATACGCGGTCTGGGTAAACTCATCTTT. Protein: CALGDPLLSSWGIRGLGKLIF.

This clone was counted between two and nine times. TCRdb's protein, taken from a much larger clone, differs from this DNA's translation at residue 7, likely owing to a read error; the protein displayed comes from the DNA. The chain links TRAV29/DV5 to TRDJ1, with D hard to call. Assignment of the J gene here rests on matching the DNA to germline, because TCRdb gives none. There are 14 residues in the CDR3. Looked up from germline, CDR1 is NSMFDY and CDR2 is ISSIKDK. V dropped 0 bases and J dropped 0 bases, with 9 bases sitting between them. The CDR3 here is CAASASIYTDKLIF. CDR3 sequence (DNA): TGTGCAGCAAGCGCGAGTATATACACCGATAAACTCATCTTT.

This clone was picked up a small number of times. A read error likely explains why the TCRdb protein, taken from a much larger clone, differs from this DNA's translation at residue 4; the protein shown is translated from the DNA. V and J are TRDV3 and TRDJ1; TRDD3 aligns across 11 bases. TCRdb does not report a J gene; here it was assigned by matching the DNA to germline references. After removal of 2 bases from V and 0 bases from J, the junction contained 23 bases not matched to a gene. Germline lookup yields CDR1 TVYSNPD and CDR2 GDNSRS (reference sequence). The CDR3 is 21 amino acids. The CDR3 nucleotides are TGTGCCTTTGTCCACCCTACGCACTGGGGGATAACGACGATTTACACCGATAAACTCATCTTT. This codes for CAFVHPTHWGITTIYTDKLIF.

This clone appeared a few times. The likely explanation is a read error, given a far larger clone one base away. This specimen includes other DNA sequences encoding the same CDR3. This chain links TRDV1 with TRDJ1; 7 bases match TRDD3. The J gene was not available in TCRdb and was assigned here by matching the DNA to germline segments. The CDR3 consists of 15 residues. V shed 5 bases and J 5 bases; nucleotides not matched to a gene: 11. Germline assignment: CDR1 TSWWSYY and CDR2 QGS. CDR3 region: CALGSTYPLGDKLIF. DNA for the CDR3: TGTGCTCTTGGGTCCACTTATCCACTGGGGGATAAACTCATCTTT.

Comments on this clone: A read error likely explains this, since a far larger clone differs by one base. Other nucleotide sequences from this sample produce the same CDR3. The chain recombines TRDV1 with TRDJ1; D is undetermined. CDR3 length equals 15 residues. The germline CDR1 and CDR2 sequences are TSWWSYY and QGS. DNA of the CDR3: TGTGCTCTTGGGGGAAGGCTCCGCTACACCGATAAGCTCATCTTT. Translated: CALGGRLRYTDKLIF.

There are a few counts of this clone. This likely stems from a read error, as it lies one base from a far larger clone. Other DNA sequences from this sample encode an identical CDR3 as well. The CDR3 loop is CALGEGILSRLGVMYTDKLIF. The DNA for the CDR3 is TGTGCTCTTGGGGAAGGAATCCTAAGTCGACTGGGGGTCATGTACACCGATAAACTCATCTTT. The V call is TRDV1, the J call TRDJ1, with TRDD3 matching over 8 bases. The J gene, absent from TCRdb, was called here by matching the DNA to germline. CDR3 length: 21 amino acids. V shed 2 bases, J shed 0 bases, and the junction held 20 bases outside the gene matches. Germline V gene sequence: CDR1 TSWWSYY, CDR2 QGS.

In its sample, this clone was seen many times. TCRdb's listed protein matches a much larger clone and diverges from this DNA's translation at residue 6, likely through a read error; the protein shown comes from the DNA. The chain has TRDV2 and TRDJ1; TRDD3 aligns across 8 bases. TCRdb supplies no J gene; here it was assigned by aligning the nucleotide sequence to germline. V shed 0 bases, J shed 2 bases, and the junction held 13 bases outside the gene matches. This CDR3 has 18 residues. In germline, CDR1 is GEAIGNYY, CDR2 EKD. DNA for the CDR3: TGTGCCTGTGACACCATACTGGGGGCCCTACGAAGTACCGATAAACTCATCTTT. This translates into CACDTILGALRSTDKLIF.

This clone was recorded at least ten times. The protein held in TCRdb is that of a much larger clone and does not match this DNA's translation at residue 14, likely because of a read error; the protein shown is translated from the DNA. CDR3 in amino acids: CALDLRGIPLRTDRLIF. DNA of the CDR3: TGTGCCCTTGATCTCCGGGGGATACCTCTTCGCACCGATAGACTCATCTTT. V usage is TRDV3 and J usage is TRDJ1; 9 bases match TRDD3. Matching the DNA to germline supplied the J gene, which TCRdb does not give. The CDR3 consists of 17 residues. Germline-derived CDR1 and CDR2 are TVYSNPD and GDNSRS (reference sequence).

There are a few counts of this clone. The protein in TCRdb stems from a much larger clone and differs at residue 3 from this DNA's translation, likely a read error; here the protein is translated from the DNA. The rearrangement links TRDV3 to TRDJ1; the match to TRDD3 covers 12 bases. TCRdb is silent on the J gene; assignment here came from matching the DNA to germline. Trimming cost V 4 bases and J 3 bases; bases outside gene matches: 36. The CDR3 extends over 24 amino acids. Germline lookup yields CDR1 TVYSNPD and CDR2 GDNSRS (reference sequence). CDR3 protein: CASIGSLPLLPLGDTLEFPDKLIF. For the CDR3, the DNA is TGTGCCTCAATAGGAAGCCTTCCCCTTCTCCCCCTGGGGGATACGCTGGAGTTCCCCGATAAACTCATCTTT. The full variable domain, completed using reference TRDV3 and TRDJ1, is CDKVTQSSPDQTVASGSEVVLLCTYDTVYSNPDLFWYRIRPDYSFQFVFYGDNSRSEGADFTQGRFSVKHILTQKAFHLVISPVRTEDSATYYCASIGSLPLLPLGDTLEFPDKLIFGKGTRVTVEP.

With regard to this clone: The protein given by TCRdb reflects a much larger clone and differs at residue 11 from this DNA's translation, likely from a read error; the protein shown is the DNA's translation. The gene calls are TRDV3 and TRDJ1; TRDD3 matches 9 bases. TCRdb records no J gene; here it was assigned by comparing the DNA to germline. Germline V gene sequence: CDR1 TVYSNPD, CDR2 GDNSRS (reference sequence). This CDR3 is 21 amino acids long. V shed 0 bases and J 0 bases; nucleotides not matched to a gene: 23. The CDR3 region is CAFSSPFIPTGGYSYTDKLIF. CDR3 DNA sequence: TGTGCCTTTAGCTCCCCTTTCATTCCTACGGGGGGATACAGCTACACCGATAAACTCATCTTT.

Regarding this clone: The protein that TCRdb holds for this DNA derives from a much larger clone and differs from the translated DNA at residue 6, which likely indicates a read error; the protein shown here is translated from the DNA. This chain connects TRDV1 to TRDJ1; TRDD3 matches 9 bases. The J gene, absent from TCRdb, was called here by matching the DNA to germline. Germline values: CDR1 TSWWSYY, CDR2 QGS. J gave up 0 bases and V 1 base, and 15 bases lay outside the gene matches. This CDR3 contains 20 residues. The CDR3 is CALGEPILRPGGFYTDKLIF. The CDR3, as DNA: TGTGCTCTTGGGGAACCCATCCTACGCCCTGGGGGATTCTACACCGATAAACTCATCTTT.

This clone has a count of ten or more. The protein given by TCRdb reflects a much larger clone and differs at residue 9 from this DNA's translation, likely from a read error; the protein shown is the DNA's translation. The rearrangement links TRDV1 to TRDJ1; TRDD3 is a possible D gene (6 bases). The CDR3 is 12 residues long. Germline V gene lookup returns CDR1 TSWWSYY and CDR2 QGS. The CDR3 DNA reads TGTGCTCTTGGGATGGGGGCCGATGAACTCATCTTT. It yields the protein CALGMGADELIF.

At least ten counts were recorded for this clone. A far larger clone lies a single base away; this is likely a read error. The same CDR3 can be traced to other DNA sequences in this sample. The V call is TRDV3, the J call TRDJ1; 12 positions match TRDD3. In the absence of a J gene in TCRdb, the DNA was matched to germline to assign it here. The germline V gene encodes CDR1 TVYSNPD and CDR2 GDNSRS (reference sequence). The trim removed 4 bases at V and 3 bases at J, leaving 27 bases unmatched. This CDR3 is 21 amino acids long. The CDR3 DNA reads TGTGCCTCCGTACGGAGGTCTACTGGGGGATACTATAAGCTATCGGCCGATAAACTCATCTTT. Its protein product is CASVRRSTGGYYKLSADKLIF.

Note on this clone: A read error is likely here: a far larger clone is one base away. The sample has other DNA sequences that encode this CDR3 too. The chain carries TRDV1 and TRDJ1, with a tentative D call TRDD3 (5 bases). No J gene is reported in TCRdb; it was inferred here by comparing the DNA with germline. V lost 3 bases to trimming and J lost 0 bases, with 32 bases between them. From germline, CDR1 is TSWWSYY and CDR2 QGS. The CDR3 has 22 residues. This CDR3 reads CALGDPWPHLLRTGEYTDKLIF. For the CDR3, the DNA is TGTGCTCTTGGGGACCCTTGGCCCCATCTTCTACGCACCGGGGAGTACACCGATAAACTCATCTTT.

This clone was detected a few times. The amino acid sequence in TCRdb belongs to a much larger clone and departs from this DNA's translation at residue 15, likely a sequencing read error; the sequence shown is translated from the DNA. The chain links TRDV1 to TRDJ1; 12 bases are shared with TRDD3. TCRdb does not report a J gene; here it was assigned by matching the DNA to germline references. Germline-derived CDR1 and CDR2 are TSWWSYY and QGS. The J segment lost 0 bases and the V segment lost 2 bases, leaving 22 bases of the junction unmatched. CDR3 length equals 23 residues. CDR3 sequence: CALGEGTYLYWGILVPNTDKLIF. CDR3 coding DNA: TGTGCTCTTGGGGAAGGAACCTACCTCTACTGGGGGATACTAGTACCGAACACCGATAAACTCATCTTT.

This clone has more than one count but fewer than ten. This sequence is one base from a far larger clone and is likely a read error. Other DNA sequences in this sample translate to the same CDR3. The CDR3 protein is CASQGDNPYTDKLIF. CDR3 coding DNA: TGTGCCTCCCAGGGGGATAATCCGTACACCGATAAGCTCATCTTT. The V gene is listed as TRDV3; no J gene was called; TRDD3 is the table's D call, not checked against the DNA. This CDR3 spans 15 amino acids. Germline V gene sequence: CDR1 TVYSNPD, CDR2 GDNSRS (reference sequence).

As concerns this clone: TCRdb assigns this DNA the protein of a much larger clone, which departs from its translation at residue 9; this likely reflects a read error, and the protein shown comes from translating the DNA. V and J are TRDV1 and TRDJ2, with TRDD3 matching over 10 bases. No J segment appears in TCRdb, so it was assigned here by matching the sequence to germline. V was clipped by 2 bases and J by 0 bases; unmatched bases: 27. The CDR3 length is 25 residues. Looked up from germline, CDR1 is TSWWSYY and CDR2 is QGS. The CDR3 nucleotides are TGTGCTCTTGGGGAAAACATTCCTACTCCAACTACGTACTGGGGGATGACGGCTTTGACAGCACAACTCTTCTTT. Encoded protein: CALGENIPTPTTYWGMTALTAQLFF.

This clone showed up many times. It differs at one base from a far larger clone, so likely a read error. Other DNA sequences of this sample code for an identical CDR3. In DNA, the CDR3 is TGTGCTCTTGGGGAAGGCTATCCAATGCTCTACACCGATAAGCTCATCTTT. As protein: CALGEGYPMLYTDKLIF. The J gene went uncalled, whereas the V gene is TRDV1; TRDD3 is the table's D call, not checked against the DNA. CDR1 TSWWSYY and CDR2 QGS come from the germline V gene. The CDR3 runs to 17 residues.

The sample holds many counts of this clone. TCRdb's protein, taken from a much larger clone, differs from this DNA's translation at residue 14, likely owing to a read error; the protein displayed comes from the DNA. The gene calls are TRDV1 and TRDJ1, with D maybe TRDD2 (6 bases). Looked up from germline, CDR1 is TSWWSYY and CDR2 is QGS. Trimming pared 4 bases from V and 5 bases from J, leaving 41 bases between. This CDR3 has 23 amino acids. The chain's CDR3 is CALGVPSIPFHSTEGRAQDKLIF. CDR3 DNA sequence: TGTGCTCTTGGGGTTCCGTCTATTCCCTTCCACAGTACTGAGGGGCGAGCCCAGGATAAACTCATCTTT.

A note on this clone: A far larger clone is just one base off, so this is likely a read error. The identical CDR3 is also encoded by other nucleotide sequences in the sample. The J gene is uncalled and the V gene is TRDV3; the table's D gene call, TRDD3, was not cross checked with the DNA. Germline values: CDR1 TVYSNPD, CDR2 GDNSRS (reference sequence). CDR3 size: 13 residues. The CDR3 sequence: CALSLWGPHKLIF. DNA of the CDR3: TGTGCCTTAAGTCTCTGGGGGCCTCATAAGCTCATCTTT.

Remarks on this clone: A far larger clone is a single base away, which makes a read error likely. The chain employs TRDV1 and TRDJ1; tentatively, D is TRDD2 (8 bases). The J gene was not available in TCRdb and was assigned here by matching the DNA to germline segments. The V gene's germline CDR1 is TSWWSYY and CDR2 QGS. The CDR3 is 24 amino acids. The CDR3 coding sequence is TGTGCCCTTGGGGAACCCCAAGACCTGCCTACTTCCTACCTTCCTCCTGGGGGCTATAATAAACTCATCTTT. Translated, it gives CALGEPQDLPTSYLPPGGYNKLIF.

Concerning this clone: A far larger clone lies a single base away; this is likely a read error. The sample carries other DNA sequences with the same CDR3. V gene TRDV3 was called; the J gene was not; the listed D gene, TRDD3, was not tested against the DNA. Germline CDR1 reads TVYSNPD; CDR2 reads GDNSRS (reference sequence). The CDR3 extends over 15 amino acids. The CDR3 region is CAGMGAGGYTDKLIF. The CDR3 DNA sequence: TGTGCCGGAATGGGGGCTGGGGGGTACACCGATAAACTCATCTTC.

This clone was recorded a few times. The protein in TCRdb stems from a much larger clone and differs at residue 5 from this DNA's translation, likely a read error; here the protein is translated from the DNA. The chain employs TRDV2 and TRDJ1, with unresolved D. No J gene was available from TCRdb, and it was assigned here by a germline match of the DNA. Trimming stripped 3 bases from V and 6 bases from J, with 19 bases between. Germline CDR1 GEAIGNYY, CDR2 EKD. The CDR3 sequence is 15 residues long. In nucleotides, the CDR3 is TGTGCCTGTGACTCTCGGGGTCCCCCAGGGCATAAACTCATCTTT. Translation gives CACDSRGPPGHKLIF.

About this clone itself: This likely came from a read error, as a far larger clone is one base away. Other DNA sequences in this specimen translate into the identical CDR3. The chain combines TRDV1 with TRDJ2, with a weak D call TRDD2 (6 bases). Trimming left V 0 bases short and J 6 bases short, with 44 bases between. CDR1 is TSWWSYY, CDR2 QGS, per germline. The CDR3 spans 26 residues. The CDR3 DNA sequence: TGTGCTCTTGGGGAACTAATATCACGCTGGAATAGAGTATACCTCCTACCCCCACTTCGGGCAGCACAACTCTTCTTT. This encodes CALGELISRWNRVYLLPPLRAAQLFF.

This clone was seen repeatedly, ten times or more. For this DNA, TCRdb reports the protein of a much larger clone, which diverges at residue 7, most likely from a read error; the protein presented here is translated directly from the DNA. This specimen includes other DNA sequences encoding the same CDR3. This chain joins TRDV1 and TRDJ1; 11 bases match TRDD3. The J segment lost 4 bases and the V segment lost 2 bases, leaving 18 bases of the junction unmatched. CDR1 is TSWWSYY, CDR2 QGS, per germline. This CDR3 is 20 amino acids long. CDR3 loop: CALGESPYVWGIPGGDKLIF. The CDR3 DNA sequence: TGTGCTCTTGGGGAATCCCCCTACGTCTGGGGGATACCGGGAGGCGATAAACTCATCTTT.